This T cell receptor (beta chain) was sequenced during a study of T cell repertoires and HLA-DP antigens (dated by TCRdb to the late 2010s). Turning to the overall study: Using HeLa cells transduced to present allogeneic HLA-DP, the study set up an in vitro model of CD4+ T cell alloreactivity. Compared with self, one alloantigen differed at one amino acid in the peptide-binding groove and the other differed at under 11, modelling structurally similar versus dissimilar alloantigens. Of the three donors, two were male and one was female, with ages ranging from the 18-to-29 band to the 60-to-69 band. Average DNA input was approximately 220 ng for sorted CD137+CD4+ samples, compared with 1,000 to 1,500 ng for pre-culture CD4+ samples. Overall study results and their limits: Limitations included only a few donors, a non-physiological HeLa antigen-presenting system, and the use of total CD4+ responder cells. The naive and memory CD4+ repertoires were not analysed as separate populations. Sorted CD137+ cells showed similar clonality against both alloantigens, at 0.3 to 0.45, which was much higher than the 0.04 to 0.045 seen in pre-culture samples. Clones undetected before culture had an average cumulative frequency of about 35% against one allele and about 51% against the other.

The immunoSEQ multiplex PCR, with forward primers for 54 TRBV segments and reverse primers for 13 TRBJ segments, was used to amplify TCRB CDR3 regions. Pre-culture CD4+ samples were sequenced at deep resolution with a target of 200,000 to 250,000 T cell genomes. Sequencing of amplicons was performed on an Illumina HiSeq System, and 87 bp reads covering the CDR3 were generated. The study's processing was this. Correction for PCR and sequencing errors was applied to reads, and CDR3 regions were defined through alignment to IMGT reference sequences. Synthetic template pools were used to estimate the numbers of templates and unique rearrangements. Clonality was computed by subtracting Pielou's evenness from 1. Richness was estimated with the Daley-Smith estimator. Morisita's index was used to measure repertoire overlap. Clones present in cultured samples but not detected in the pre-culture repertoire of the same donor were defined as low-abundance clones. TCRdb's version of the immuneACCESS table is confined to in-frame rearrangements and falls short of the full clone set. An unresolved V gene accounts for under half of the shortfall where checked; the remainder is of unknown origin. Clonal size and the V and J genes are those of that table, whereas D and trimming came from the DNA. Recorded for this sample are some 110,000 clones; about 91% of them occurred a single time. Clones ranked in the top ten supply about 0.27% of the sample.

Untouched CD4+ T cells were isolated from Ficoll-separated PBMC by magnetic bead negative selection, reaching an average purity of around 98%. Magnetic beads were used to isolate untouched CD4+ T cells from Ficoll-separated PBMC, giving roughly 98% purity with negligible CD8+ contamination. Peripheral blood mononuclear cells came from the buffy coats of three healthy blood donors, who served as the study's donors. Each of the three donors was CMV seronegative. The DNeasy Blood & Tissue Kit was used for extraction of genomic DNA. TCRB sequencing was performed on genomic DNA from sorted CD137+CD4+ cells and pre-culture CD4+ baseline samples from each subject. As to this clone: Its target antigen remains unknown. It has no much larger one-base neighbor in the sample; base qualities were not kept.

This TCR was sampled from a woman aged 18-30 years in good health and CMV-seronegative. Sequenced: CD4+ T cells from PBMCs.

Read as DNA, the sequence is TGTGCCAGCAGCGATGGGAATTCTGCGGGGGCCAATGAAGAGACCCAGTACTTC. Its amino acids are CASSDGNSAGANEETQYF. The chain is encoded by TRBV11-1 joined to TRBJ2-5; a tentative D match to TRBD2 spans 7 bases. Including the terminal cysteine and phenylalanine, the CDR3 comprises 18 residues. Only CDR3 DNA is held: 54 bases, read in frame from base 1. CDR1 SGHAT and CDR2 FQDESV were looked up in the germline V gene (reference sequence). The V and J ends are trimmed by 5 bases and 3 bases, leaving 25 bases between them.